A single sample is the source of the 12 T cell receptor beta chains below, sequenced in a study of OX40 agonist ivuxolimab in advanced cancers. Repertoires were generated with immunoSEQ multiplex PCR, while TCRdb's copy carries only in-frame clones and drops some. The table records roughly 79,000 clones, 91% of them present only once. Here the sequenced sample was CD4+ or CD8+ T cells sorted from blood, taken in a trial of the OX40 agonist ivuxolimab. The receptors were sampled from an adult with an advanced solid tumor such as melanoma, head and neck, liver or kidney cancer.

This chain connects TRBV21-1 to TRBJ2-7; the DNA was not compared with TRBD1, the D call given in the table. TRBV21-1 is annotated as a pseudogene. The CDR3 covers 14 residues. The CDR3 sequence: CASSPQDTSYEQYF. The CDR3 DNA sequence: TGTGCCAGCAGCCCCCAGGACACCTCCTACGAGCAGTACTTC.

The V and J genes are TRBV28 and TRBJ2-7; TRBD1 might be the D (6 bases). The ends were cut back, 3 bases at V and 4 bases at J, with 10 bases in the middle. CDR1 MDHEN and CDR2 SYDVKM come from the germline V gene. This CDR3 has 13 amino acids. CDR3 protein: CASSFPQGYEQYF. CDR3 bases: TGTGCCAGCAGTTTCCCGCAGGGGTACGAGCAGTACTTC.

CDR3 coding DNA: TGTGCCAGCAACATAGTGGGCAGGGGGCTTCCCGGGGAGCTGTTTTTT. Its translation is CASNIVGRGLPGELFF. The chain carries TRBV6-6 and TRBJ2-2; 8 nucleotides line up with TRBD1. Germline CDR1 and CDR2: MNHNY and SVGAGI (reference sequence). The CDR3 runs 16 residues. With 7 bases clipped from V and 6 bases from J, the junction kept 13 bases outside the gene matches.

This clone was counted a single time. The V gene is TRBV10-3, the J gene TRBJ1-4; D is undetermined. The ends were cut back, 6 bases at V and 1 base at J, with 12 bases in the middle. The CDR3 length is 15 residues. Germline lookup yields CDR1 ENHRY and CDR2 SYGVKD. CDR3 sequence reads: CAIRPSTGTNEKLFF. The DNA for the CDR3 is TGTGCCATCAGGCCGTCAACGGGAACTAATGAAAAACTGTTTTTT.

The chain employs TRBV5-6 and TRBJ2-4, with TRBD2 matching 14 bases. V lost 4 bases, J lost 3 bases, and 6 bases stayed unmatched. The germline V gene encodes CDR1 SGHDT and CDR2 YYEEEE. The CDR3 contains 17 residues. The chain's CDR3 is CASSQTSGRDGKNIQYF. The CDR3, as DNA: TGTGCCAGCAGCCAGACTAGCGGGAGGGATGGCAAAAACATTCAGTACTTC.

The chain has TRBV5-4 and TRBJ2-5, with 8 bases that match TRBD2. The CDR3 extends over 16 amino acids. Per germline, CDR1 SGHNT and CDR2 YYREEE (reference sequence). V was clipped by 0 bases and J by 6 bases; unmatched bases: 10. CDR3 in DNA: TGTGCCAGCAGCTTGGAGGTTAGCGGGATTCCCCAGACCCAGTACTTC. Translated, it gives CASSLEVSGIPQTQYF.

The chain recombines TRBV6-1 with TRBJ2-7; D uncertain. The CDR3 is 14 amino acids. V shed 2 bases and J shed 0 bases, with 8 bases lying between them. From germline, CDR1 is MNHNS and CDR2 SASEGT. CDR3 residues: CASSEFTGSYEQYF. The CDR3 DNA follows: TGTGCCAGCAGTGAATTTACGGGCTCCTACGAGCAGTACTTC.

The CDR3 DNA follows: TGTGCCAGCAGCGCTGCCCTCGGGAGGGATGAAAAACTGTTTTTT. This translates into CASSAALGRDEKLFF. The chain employs TRBV5-4 and TRBJ1-4; D is unclear. Trimming removed 4 bases from V and 6 bases from J, with 16 bases in between. The CDR3 loop spans 15 amino acids. The germline CDR1 and CDR2 sequences are SGHNT and YYREEE (reference sequence).

The J gene is TRBJ2-5, the V gene TRBV4-1; D ambiguous. This CDR3 comprises 13 residues. In germline, CDR1 is MGHRA, CDR2 YSYEKL. V lost 4 bases and J lost 0, with 6 bases in between. The CDR3 DNA follows: TGCGCCAGCAGCCCAATGTACCAAGAGACCCAGTACTTC. This sequence encodes CASSPMYQETQYF.

This chain joins TRBV10-3 and TRBJ2-6; D ambiguous. CDR1 is ENHRY, CDR2 SYGVKD, per germline. V was cut by 0 bases and J by 2 bases, with 8 bases left in between. This CDR3 has 16 amino acids. The CDR3 region is CAISESINAGANVLTF. DNA of the CDR3: TGTGCCATCAGTGAGTCGATAAACGCTGGGGCCAACGTCCTGACTTTC.

CDR3 DNA: TGTGCCAGCAGCGGGGCGGGAAGCCCTTCCTACGAGCAGTACTTC. The encoded protein is CASSGAGSPSYEQYF. The chain recombines TRBV7-2 with TRBJ2-7; possible D gene TRBD2, 6 bases. Trimming removed 5 bases from V and 1 base from J, with 15 bases in between. This CDR3 comprises 15 residues. Germline loops: CDR1 SGHTA, CDR2 FQGNSA.

This clone has only one observation. CDR3 nucleotides: TGCGCCAGTCGAACGGGAATATCAAATGAAAAACTGTTTTTT. Translation gives CASRTGISNEKLFF. The chain links TRBV5-1 to TRBJ1-4; no clear D. The CDR3 contains 14 residues. Germline V lookup: CDR1 SGHRS, CDR2 YFSETQ. V was pared by 8 bases and J by 5 bases, with 16 bases between. The full variable domain, completed using reference TRBV5-1 and TRBJ1-4, is KAGVTQTPRYLIKTRGQQVTLSCSPISGHRSVSWYQQTPGQGLQFLFEYFSETQRNKGNFPGRFSGRQFSNSRSEMNVSTLELGDSALYLCASRTGISNEKLFFGSGTQLSVL.